One sample yielded the 17 T cell receptor beta chains listed below, sequenced in a study of OX40 agonist ivuxolimab in advanced cancers. The assay was immunoSEQ multiplex PCR, and TCRdb's table has in-frame clones only and misses some. The data show under 75,000 clones, 80% to 95% seen once. Sequenced here: CD4+ or CD8+ T cells sorted from blood, sampled in a trial of the OX40 agonist ivuxolimab. The source is an adult with an advanced solid tumor such as melanoma, head and neck, liver or kidney cancer.

This clone is a singleton in its sample. This sequence joins TRBV27 and TRBJ2-3; 9 bases are shared with TRBD2. The V and J ends lost 6 bases and 5 bases, in that order; junction bases with no gene match: 9. CDR3 length: 15 residues. From germline, CDR1 is MNHEY and CDR2 SMNVEV (reference sequence). The CDR3 here is CASSPWAGGGDTQYF. CDR3 nucleotides: TGTGCCAGCAGCCCGTGGGCGGGGGGGGGAGATACGCAGTATTTT.

This chain links TRBV4-1 with TRBJ1-5; 7 bases match TRBD1. The CDR3 is 16 residues long. Germline-derived CDR1 and CDR2 are MGHRA and YSYEKL. Losses at the gene ends were 2 bases for V and 4 bases for J; bases not matched to a gene: 8. DNA for the CDR3: TGCGCCAGCAGCCAACATGGGACAGCTATAAATCAGCCCCAGCATTTT. This sequence encodes CASSQHGTAINQPQHF.

The V gene is TRBV4-1, the J gene TRBJ2-1, with D tentatively TRBD2 (5 bases). The V end lost 4 bases, the J end lost 6 bases, and 16 bases lay between the germline ends. The V gene's germline CDR1 is MGHRA and CDR2 YSYEKL. This CDR3 is built from 15 residues. The CDR3 DNA follows: TGCGCCAGCAGCCTAGCGTCTGTTCTTGTCAATGAGCAGTTCTTC. Protein sequence: CASSLASVLVNEQFF.

This chain links TRBV7-9 with TRBJ2-1; 11 nucleotides match TRBD2. The V and J ends lost 4 bases and 7 bases, in that order; junction bases with no gene match: 12. From germline, CDR1 is SEHNR and CDR2 FQNEAQ (reference sequence). The length of the CDR3 is 17 residues. CDR3 in DNA: TGTGCCAGCAGCTCCCCATTTACTAGCGGGGGCGGGAATGAGCAGTTCTTC. It encodes CASSSPFTSGGGNEQFF.

Points on this clone: A read error may account for a junction end that differs from germline. The chain uses TRBV6-5 and TRBJ1-6; possible D gene TRBD1, 5 bases. The CDR3 sequence is 13 residues long. From germline, CDR1 is MNHEY and CDR2 SVGAGI. As DNA, the CDR3 is TGTGCCAGCAGACTAGGGGCGATCGGACGACCCTTCTTT. Protein sequence: CASRLGAIGRPFF.

The V call is TRBV5-4, the J call TRBJ2-3, with TRBD2 matching over 11 bases. Unmatched junction bases numbered 6, after V lost 10 bases and J lost 2 bases. The CDR3 contains 14 residues. Germline CDR1 SGHNT, CDR2 YYREEE (reference sequence). The CDR3 sequence: CAVGTSGTTDTQYF. The CDR3 DNA reads TGTGCCGTGGGGACTAGCGGCACCACAGATACGCAGTATTTT. Using reference TRBV5-4 and TRBJ2-3 for the parts outside the CDR3, the full variable domain is ETGVTQSPTHLIKTRGQQVTLRCSSQSGHNTVSWYQQALGQGPQFIFQYYREEENGRGNFPPRFSGLQFPNYSSELNVNALELDDSALYLCAVGTSGTTDTQYFGPGTRLTVL.

V and J are TRBV6-6 and TRBJ1-2; a possible D gene is TRBD1 (6 bases). The CDR3 is 13 residues long. Trimming removed 5 bases at V and 5 bases at J, with 12 bases between. Germline V gives CDR1 MNHNY, CDR2 SVGAGI (reference sequence). This CDR3 is CASSDPGVYGYTF. CDR3 nucleotides: TGTGCCAGCAGTGACCCAGGGGTATATGGCTACACCTTC.

The chain has TRBV4-2 and TRBJ2-1; D possibly uses TRBD1 or TRBD2 (5 bases each). The CDR3 consists of 16 residues. V was cut by 1 base and J by 2 bases, with 12 bases left in between. Germline V CDR1 and CDR2: LGHNA, YNFKEQ. DNA for the CDR3: TGTGCCAGCAGCCAAGGTTACGGGGCCACCTACAATGAGCAGTTCTTC. This codes for CASSQGYGATYNEQFF.

This chain joins TRBV9 and TRBJ2-1, with a possible D match to TRBD2 (5 bases). CDR3 length equals 18 residues. Looked up from germline, CDR1 is SGDLS and CDR2 is YYNGEE. Trimming cost V 0 bases and J 0 bases, with 16 bases left between them. CDR3 nucleotides: TGTGCCAGCAGCGTAGATCCCCTAGCTGCTAGCTCCTACAATGAGCAGTTCTTC. Translating gives CASSVDPLAASSYNEQFF.

The chain carries TRBV9 and TRBJ2-7, with 8 nucleotides matching TRBD1. Trimming at V came to 2 bases and at J to 2 bases, leaving 3 bases not matched to a gene. The V gene's germline CDR1 is SGDLS and CDR2 YYNGEE. The CDR3 is 14 residues long. CDR3 nucleotide sequence: TGTGCCAGCAGCGTTTCGGGACAGGCCTACGAGCAGTACTTC. Translating gives CASSVSGQAYEQYF.

This chain joins TRBV2 and TRBJ2-3; 12 bases align to TRBD2. The CDR3 totals 19 residues. From germline, CDR1 is SNHLY and CDR2 FYNNEI. Losses at the gene ends were 4 bases for V and 0 bases for J; bases not matched to a gene: 11. CDR3 in amino acids: CASSVSRLAGASSTDTQYF. The CDR3 DNA is TGTGCCAGCAGTGTATCCCGACTAGCGGGGGCATCTAGCACAGATACGCAGTATTTT.

The chain uses TRBV27 and TRBJ2-6; a weak D match, TRBD1 (5 bases). V gave up 1 base and J gave up 0 bases, with 13 bases separating them. CDR3 length: 18 residues. Looked up from germline, CDR1 is MNHEY and CDR2 is SMNVEV (reference sequence). CDR3 nucleotides: TGTGCCAGCAGTTTATTGGCAGCAGGGATCTCTGGGGCCAACGTCCTGACTTTC. Protein: CASSLLAAGISGANVLTF.

The rearrangement links TRBV27 to TRBJ2-7, with D possibly TRBD2 on 5 matching bases. The CDR3 spans 15 residues. From germline, CDR1 is MNHEY and CDR2 SMNVEV (reference sequence). Trimming removed 2 bases at V and 0 bases at J, with 11 bases between. CDR3 sequence reads: CASSLNRESSYEQYF. The CDR3 DNA follows: TGTGCCAGCAGTTTAAATAGGGAGAGCTCCTACGAGCAGTACTTC.

This clone has just one count. The chain couples TRBV5-1 to TRBJ2-7; TRBD1 or TRBD2 may be the D gene (5 bases each). The germline V and J ends were trimmed by 3 bases and 2 bases, with 9 bases remaining between them. Germline V lookup: CDR1 SGHRS, CDR2 YFSETQ. This CDR3 comprises 13 residues. The CDR3 nucleotides read TGCGCCAGCAGCTGGGGGACGGCCTACGAGCAGTACTTC. Translating gives CASSWGTAYEQYF.

This clone has just a few counts. V usage is TRBV5-1 and J usage is TRBJ2-7; perhaps TRBD2 as D (6 bases). The CDR3 extends over 15 amino acids. Trimming cost V 4 bases and J 2 bases, with 16 bases left between them. Germline V gene lookup returns CDR1 SGHRS and CDR2 YFSETQ. The CDR3 region has the DNA TGCGCCAGCAGCCCCATAGCGGCTACCACCTACGAGCAGTACTTC. It is translated as CASSPIAATTYEQYF.

J is TRBJ1-5 and V is TRBV27; TRBD1 might be the D (5 bases). V gave up 6 bases and J gave up 0 bases, with 12 bases separating them. Germline CDR1 MNHEY, CDR2 SMNVEV (reference sequence). The CDR3 is 15 amino acids. In DNA form, the CDR3 reads TGTGCCAGCAGCTTGACAGTTTATAGCAATCAGCCCCAGCATTTT. Amino acid sequence: CASSLTVYSNQPQHF.

This chain links TRBV7-8 with TRBJ2-4; D is tentatively TRBD1 or TRBD2 (6 bases each). V was clipped by 4 bases and J by 0 bases, with 13 bases between them. Per the germline V gene, CDR1 is SGHVS and CDR2 is FQNEAQ. The CDR3 covers 16 residues. The CDR3 nucleotides read TGTGCCAGCAGCTCGTCCGGGGGCGTAGCCAAAAACATTCAGTACTTC. Encoded protein: CASSSSGGVAKNIQYF.